This T cell receptor (beta chain) is drawn from a study of T cell repertoires in cytomegalovirus infection. TCRdb ran MiXCR on the reads and lists one entry per CDR3 protein. Of approximately 290,000 distinct CDR3 sequences in the sample, roughly 24% were seen once. Overall study findings and caveats: Individuals carrying CMV plus the relevant HLA were identified by cumulative frequency of public TCR beta families. Dominating the ex vivo response were HLA-C-restricted CMV-specific TCR beta clonotypes.

CDR3 size: 14 residues. Trimming cost V 5 bases and J 0 bases, with 11 bases left between them. CDR1 and CDR2 (germline): LNHNV, YYDKDF (reference sequence). Concerning this clonotype itself: Its antigen remains unidentified.

The sample taken for sequencing was PBMCs. The rearrangement links TRBV15 to TRBJ2-7; the D is unclear. This clonotype was sampled from a human donor in good health (CMV status not recorded). Some clones in this sample may be carry-over from other donors' samples. The CDR3, as DNA: TGTGCCACCAGCGGGTTGACATACTCCTACGAGCAGTACTTC. This codes for CATSGLTYSYEQYF.